Listed here are 25 T cell receptor beta chains from one sample, sequenced in a study of shared clonotypes between healthy human individuals. Profiled with immunoSEQ multiplex PCR; TCRdb holds only in-frame clones, not every one. The data hold under 600,000 clones, with more than 95% observed a single time. The sample taken for sequencing was naive CD4+ T cells sorted from blood. The subset denotes: CD45RA+ positively selected. The receptors originated from a woman aged 30 to 39 in good health.

The V and J genes are TRBV11-2 and TRBJ2-7; 8 positions agree with TRBD2. The CDR3 consists of 17 residues. J was trimmed by 2 bases and V by 0 bases; bases with no gene match: 9. Germline loops: CDR1 SGHAT, CDR2 FQNNGV. CDR3 region: CASSLDMTGRVPYEQYF. DNA of the CDR3: TGTGCCAGCAGCTTAGATATGACCGGGAGGGTACCCTACGAGCAGTACTTC.

The chain combines TRBV4-1 with TRBJ2-3; D could derive from TRBD1 or TRBD2 (5 bases each). V was trimmed by 1 base and J by 4 bases, leaving 9 bases between them. Germline loops: CDR1 MGHRA, CDR2 YSYEKL. This CDR3 is 14 amino acids long. For the CDR3, the DNA is TGCGCCAGCAGCCAAGGGGGGACCGCAGATACGCAGTATTTT. Amino acid sequence: CASSQGGTADTQYF.

The rearrangement joins TRBV5-6 to TRBJ1-5, with D uncertain. The V end lost 10 bases, the J end lost 1 base, and 12 bases lay between the germline ends. The CDR3 is made up of 13 amino acids. Germline values: CDR1 SGHDT, CDR2 YYEEEE. The CDR3 reads CAGESSSNQPQHF. CDR3 DNA: TGTGCCGGGGAGTCTTCAAGCAATCAGCCCCAGCATTTT.

The chain combines TRBV7-9 with TRBJ2-1; D is perhaps TRBD1 (6 bases). The CDR3 loop spans 16 amino acids. Germline-derived CDR1 and CDR2 are SEHNR and FQNEAQ (reference sequence). V lost 5 bases and J lost 2, with 16 bases in between. The CDR3 spells CASSPKADSPYNEQFF. In DNA form, the CDR3 reads TGTGCCAGCAGCCCAAAGGCGGACAGTCCCTACAATGAGCAGTTCTTC. Filled out from reference TRBV7-9 and TRBJ2-1, the complete variable domain reads DTGVSQNPRHKITKRGQNVTFRCDPISEHNRLYWYRQTLGQGPEFLTYFQNEAQLEKSRLLSDRFSAERPKGSFSTLEIQRTEQGDSAMYLCASSPKADSPYNEQFFGPGTRLTVL.

This clone was found once. The genes are TRBV5-1 and TRBJ2-7; D is perhaps TRBD1 or TRBD2 (5 bases each). V was clipped by 4 bases and J by 7 bases, with 18 bases between them. CDR1 is SGHRS and CDR2 is YFSETQ in the germline V gene. The CDR3 spans 14 residues. DNA of the CDR3: TGCGCCAGCAGCCCACCGGGACCCGCTACGGAGCAGTACTTC. Translating gives CASSPPGPATEQYF.

V gene TRBV11-2 combines with J gene TRBJ1-6, with D uncertain. This CDR3 is 12 amino acids long. The V gene lost 2 bases and the J gene lost 18 bases, with 14 bases spanning the gap. CDR1 SGHAT and CDR2 FQNNGV come from the germline V gene. The CDR3 DNA reads TGTGCCAGCAGCTTAATAAGCGGGCCTCACCACTTT. Protein product: CASSLISGPHHF.

The chain uses TRBV10-1 and TRBJ2-3; D not certain. CDR3 length: 15 amino acids. Trimming left V 1 base short and J 2 bases short, with 10 bases between. Per germline, CDR1 WNHNN and CDR2 SYGVQD (reference sequence). The CDR3 here is CASSEFVSNTDTQYF. As DNA, the CDR3 is TGCGCCAGCAGTGAGTTTGTGTCAAACACAGATACGCAGTATTTT.

V is TRBV19 and J is TRBJ2-7; 9 bases match TRBD1. The CDR3 runs 19 residues. Losses at the gene ends were 3 bases for V and 2 bases for J; bases not matched to a gene: 17. Looked up from germline, CDR1 is LNHDA and CDR2 is SQIVND (reference sequence). The CDR3 coding sequence is TGTGCCAGTAGTATGAAAGGGGTGACAGGGGGAACTTGGCCCTACGAGCAGTACTTC. The encoded protein is CASSMKGVTGGTWPYEQYF.

The rearrangement uses TRBV5-4 and TRBJ2-3; 7 bases agree with TRBD2. The CDR3 runs to 14 residues. CDR1 and CDR2 (germline): SGHNT, YYREEE (reference sequence). V gave up 2 bases and J gave up 5 bases; unmatched junction bases: 5. DNA of the CDR3: TGTGCCAGCAGCTTAGGACTAGTTGGAGATACGCAGTATTTT. It encodes CASSLGLVGDTQYF.

The chain combines TRBV19 with TRBJ1-1, with 9 bases fitting TRBD1. Germline assignment: CDR1 LNHDA and CDR2 SQIVND (reference sequence). This CDR3 comprises 15 residues. Unmatched junction bases numbered 13, after V lost 7 bases and J lost 7 bases. The CDR3 is CASTHRGLHPGEAFF. As DNA, the CDR3 is TGTGCCAGTACACACAGGGGGCTACACCCGGGTGAAGCTTTCTTT.

V is TRBV5-1 and J is TRBJ2-7; weak D call: TRBD1 (6 bases). V lost 1 base and J lost 2, with 13 bases in between. The germline V gene has CDR1 SGHRS and CDR2 YFSETQ. The CDR3 has 15 amino acids. CDR3 nucleotides: TGCGCCAGCAGCTTGCGTAAGGGGGTACCCTACGAGCAGTACTTC. Translation gives CASSLRKGVPYEQYF. The whole variable domain, remainder taken from reference TRBV5-1 and TRBJ2-7, is KAGVTQTPRYLIKTRGQQVTLSCSPISGHRSVSWYQQTPGQGLQFLFEYFSETQRNKGNFPGRFSGRQFSNSRSEMNVSTLELGDSALYLCASSLRKGVPYEQYFGPGTRLTVT.

This chain links TRBV9 with TRBJ2-7, with TRBD2 as a possible D gene (6 bases). Germline loops: CDR1 SGDLS, CDR2 YYNGEE. The CDR3 is made up of 14 amino acids. V shed 0 bases and J shed 6 bases, with 13 bases lying between them. CDR3 in amino acids: CASSVGPGAREQYF. The CDR3 nucleotides read TGTGCCAGCAGCGTAGGTCCGGGAGCTCGCGAGCAGTACTTC. The whole variable domain, filled in from reference TRBV9 and TRBJ2-7, reads DSGVTQTPKHLITATGQRVTLRCSPRSGDLSVYWYQQSLDQGLQFLIQYYNGEERAKGNILERFSAQQFPDLHSELNLSSLELGDSALYFCASSVGPGAREQYFGPGTRLTVT.

The chain joins TRBV27 to TRBJ1-1; TRBD1 matches at 7 bases. The CDR3 is 15 amino acids. The V gene end was trimmed by 4 bases and the J gene end by 4 bases; junction bases not matched to a gene: 9. Germline-derived CDR1 and CDR2 are MNHEY and SMNVEV (reference sequence). In DNA form, the CDR3 reads TGTGCCAGCAGTTCAAGGAGGCAGGGGGGCACTGAAGCTTTCTTT. This encodes CASSSRRQGGTEAFF.

The chain combines TRBV19 with TRBJ1-6; D uncertain. The CDR3 spans 14 residues. Germline V lookup: CDR1 LNHDA, CDR2 SQIVND (reference sequence). The V gene lost 5 bases and the J gene lost 4 bases, with 9 bases spanning the gap. The CDR3 sequence: CASSEGKYNSPLHF. The CDR3 DNA reads TGTGCCAGTAGTGAAGGGAAGTATAATTCACCCCTCCACTTT.

V usage is TRBV28 and J usage is TRBJ2-1; D possibly corresponds to TRBD1 (5 bases). The germline V gene encodes CDR1 MDHEN and CDR2 SYDVKM. The V end lost 6 bases, the J end lost 7 bases, and 19 bases lay between the germline ends. This CDR3 has 15 amino acids. CDR3 sequence (DNA): TGTGCCAGCAGCTCCCTCCAGGGAAGTTTGAATGAGCAGTTCTTC. As protein: CASSSLQGSLNEQFF.

The chain uses TRBV5-1 and TRBJ2-3; the D is unclear. The V gene lost 0 bases and the J gene lost 1 base, with 9 bases spanning the gap. This CDR3 has 15 residues. The germline V gene encodes CDR1 SGHRS and CDR2 YFSETQ. CDR3 nucleotide sequence: TGCGCCAGCAGCTTGGATGGGGTGGGCACAGATACGCAGTATTTT. Encoded protein: CASSLDGVGTDTQYF. The whole variable domain, remainder taken from reference TRBV5-1 and TRBJ2-3, is KAGVTQTPRYLIKTRGQQVTLSCSPISGHRSVSWYQQTPGQGLQFLFEYFSETQRNKGNFPGRFSGRQFSNSRSEMNVSTLELGDSALYLCASSLDGVGTDTQYFGPGTRLTVL.

The V and J genes are TRBV28 and TRBJ2-7, with TRBD1 identical over 9 bases. Germline CDR1 is MDHEN and CDR2 is SYDVKM. After removal of 8 bases from V and 6 bases from J, the junction contained 11 bases not matched to a gene. The CDR3 sequence is 14 residues long. The CDR3 protein is CASVSSGTGLEQYF. The CDR3 region has the DNA TGTGCCAGCGTTTCCTCCGGGACAGGGCTCGAGCAGTACTTC.

The rearrangement joins TRBV29-1 to TRBJ2-1, with no clear D. V was trimmed by 5 bases and J by 5 bases, leaving 19 bases between them. From germline, CDR1 is SQVTM and CDR2 ANQGSEA. This CDR3 spans 15 amino acids. The CDR3 nucleotides are TGCAGCGTTCCCTTAAGGGTAGCTCGAGACAATGAGCAGTTCTTC. Protein: CSVPLRVARDNEQFF.

The chain has TRBV2 and TRBJ1-4; 10 nucleotides align to TRBD1. The CDR3 runs 14 residues. The V and J ends lost 4 bases and 10 bases, in that order; junction bases with no gene match: 6. Germline V gene sequence: CDR1 SNHLY, CDR2 FYNNEI. The CDR3: CASSAGQGRAKLFF. The CDR3 DNA is TGTGCCAGCAGTGCGGGACAGGGGCGTGCAAAACTGTTTTTT.

The chain recombines TRBV27 with TRBJ2-7, with 8 bases identical to TRBD2. The CDR3 has 16 residues. J lost 1 base, V lost 5 bases, and 10 bases had no gene match. CDR1 MNHEY and CDR2 SMNVEV come from the germline V gene (reference sequence). CDR3 amino acids: CASSPPRLARSYEQYF. The CDR3 bases are TGTGCCAGCAGTCCCCCCCGACTAGCGAGATCCTACGAGCAGTACTTC.

This chain uses TRBV27 with TRBJ2-1; D uncertain. The germline gives CDR1 MNHEY, CDR2 SMNVEV (reference sequence). Trimming stripped 6 bases from V and 8 bases from J, with 14 bases between. The CDR3 totals 13 residues. In DNA form, the CDR3 reads TGTGCCAGCAGGCAAAAACCGGTCCATGAGCAGTTCTTC. Its translation is CASRQKPVHEQFF.

The chain couples TRBV4-2 to TRBJ2-5, with 10 bases aligning to TRBD2. The DNA end is more similar to TRBJ2-7, so the J call may be wrong. Per the germline V gene, CDR1 is LGHNA and CDR2 is YNFKEQ. The length of the CDR3 is 16 residues. CDR3 residues: CASSQVPGLALYEQYF. In DNA form, the CDR3 reads TGTGCCAGCAGCCAAGTCCCGGGACTAGCGCTGTACGAGCAGTACTTC.

This CDR3 is CATQDYSGNTIYF. The CDR3, as DNA: TGTGCCACACAGGATTACTCTGGAAACACCATATATTTT. The chain uses TRBV10-3 and TRBJ1-3; D is perhaps TRBD1 (5 bases). The V and J ends lost 10 bases and 0 bases respectively, with 10 bases between them. The CDR3 loop spans 13 amino acids. Germline V lookup: CDR1 ENHRY, CDR2 SYGVKD.

This chain uses TRBV25-1 with TRBJ1-2; D may be TRBD1 (5 bases). Germline values: CDR1 MGHDK, CDR2 SYGVNS. The CDR3 is 14 amino acids. V shed 0 bases and J shed 4 bases, with 9 bases lying between them. The CDR3 loop is CASSEYWDLYGYTF. The DNA for the CDR3 is TGTGCCAGCAGTGAATATTGGGACCTCTATGGCTACACCTTC.

The rearrangement uses TRBV6-1 and TRBJ2-3; D is unclear. The V gene lost 9 bases and the J gene lost 0 bases, with 10 bases spanning the gap. This CDR3 has 13 residues. CDR1 MNHNS and CDR2 SASEGT come from the germline V gene. CDR3 amino acids: CASRKDSTDTQYF. For the CDR3, the DNA is TGTGCCAGTCGGAAGGACAGCACAGATACGCAGTATTTT.